This TCR beta chain was documented in a study of identical twins. Trimming cost V 1 base and J 5 bases; bases outside gene matches: 10. The CDR3 loop spans 17 amino acids. Unique molecular identifiers were present on the cDNA, and a universal primer site came from template switching. TCRdb reprocessed the 5' RACE reads with MiXCR, giving one entry per CDR3 protein. The sample consists of about 250,000 distinct CDR3 sequences, around 8.8% of them appearing once. This sample was also put to use in a study of yellow fever vaccine responses in identical twins.

Sequenced: CD8+ T cells sorted from blood. The chain employs TRBV12-3 or TRBV12-4 and TRBJ2-5, with 10 bases identical to TRBD2. The TCR originated in a young woman in good health. The CDR3 bases are TGTGCCAGCAGTTTAGAGTTGTCGCTAGCGGGAGTTGAGACCCAGTACTTC. Its protein is CASSLELSLAGVETQYF.